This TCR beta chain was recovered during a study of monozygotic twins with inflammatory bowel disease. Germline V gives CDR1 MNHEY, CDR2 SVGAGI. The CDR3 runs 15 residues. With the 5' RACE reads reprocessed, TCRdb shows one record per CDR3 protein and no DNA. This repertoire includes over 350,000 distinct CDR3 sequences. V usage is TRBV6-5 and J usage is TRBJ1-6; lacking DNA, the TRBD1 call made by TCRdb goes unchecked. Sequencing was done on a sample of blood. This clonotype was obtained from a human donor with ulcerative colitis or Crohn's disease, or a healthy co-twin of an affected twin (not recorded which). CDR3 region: CASSSYDRDGSPLHF.